A selection of T cell receptor beta chains follows, all from one sample in a study of T-cell memory formation after mild COVID-19. MiXCR, applied by TCRdb to the 5' RACE reads, yields one record per CDR3 protein. The sample lists approximately 500,000 distinct CDR3 sequences; roughly 23% were seen once. Sequenced material: PBMCs or a T cell subset sorted from them (not recorded which). The receptors here all came from an adult woman who had mild COVID-19 (a few samples of this study predate the infection). Cell type and time point are not known. The CDR3 runs from the conserved cysteine through the conserved F or W. D genes are given only for firm matches. Part of the rows lack a size; the others show once, few, many or a class for expanded clones.

cdr3_aa cdr3_nt j_call v_call clone_size d_call
CASSSQGAGNTEAFF TGTGCCAGCAGCTCACAGGGGGCAGGGAACACTGAAGCTTTCTTT TRBJ1-1 TRBV11-2 few TRBD1
CSAGAYYEQYF TGCAGCGCTGGGGCCTACTACGAGCAGTACTTC TRBJ2-7 TRBV29-1 few NA
CASSTTGTNQPQHF TGTGCCAGCAGTACGACAGGGACTAATCAGCCCCAGCATTTT TRBJ1-5 TRBV7-2 NA TRBD1
CASRELAGLYSYEQYF TGTGCCAGCAGAGAGTTAGCGGGGCTTTACTCCTACGAGCAGTACTTC TRBJ2-7 TRBV6-2/TRBV6-3 NA TRBD2
CASSPNPSGRNTGELFF TGCGCCAGCAGCCCCAACCCCAGCGGGAGAAACACCGGGGAGCTGTTTTTT TRBJ2-2 TRBV5-1 NA TRBD2
CASSQEGRLYGYTF TGTGCCAGCAGCCAAGAGGGGCGGCTCTATGGCTACACCTTC TRBJ1-2 TRBV3-1 NA NA
CASSSGVNEQYF TGTGCCAGCAGCTCCGGGGTGAACGAGCAGTACTTC TRBJ2-7 TRBV7-9 NA NA
CASSLRQWGAPPYEQYF TGCGCCAGCAGCTTGCGACAGTGGGGGGCCCCACCCTACGAGCAGTACTTC TRBJ2-7 TRBV5-1 NA NA
CASSLGPGQVGGEQFF TGTGCCAGCAGCTTAGGCCCCGGACAGGTTGGAGGTGAGCAGTTCTTC TRBJ2-1 TRBV7-2 NA TRBD1
CASSSPGTISIDEQFF TGCGCCAGCAGCTCCCCCGGGACGATTAGCATCGATGAGCAGTTCTTC TRBJ2-1 TRBV5-1 NA NA
CASSQGPRGLAGGNEQFF TGCGCCAGCAGCCAGGGCCCGCGCGGACTAGCGGGGGGGAATGAGCAGTTCTTC TRBJ2-1 TRBV4-1 NA TRBD2
CSVGEDNEQFF TGCAGCGTTGGTGAGGACAATGAGCAGTTCTTC TRBJ2-1 TRBV29-1 many NA
CASSQYPKLRLIQETQYF TGCGCCAGCAGTCAATACCCCAAGTTACGACTGATCCAAGAGACCCAGTACTTC TRBJ2-5 TRBV23-1 few NA
CSARSGGVNTGELFF TGCAGTGCTAGATCGGGGGGCGTCAACACCGGGGAGCTGTTTTTT TRBJ2-2 TRBV20-1 NA NA
CASSSPGKDYGYTF TGTGCCAGCAGCTCCCCAGGGAAGGACTATGGCTACACCTTC TRBJ1-2 TRBV7-2 few NA
CASARGQLLLNMNTEAFF TGTGCCAGCGCAAGGGGGCAGCTTCTACTTAACATGAACACTGAAGCTTTCTTT TRBJ1-1 TRBV5-6 NA TRBD1
CASSQDSWLAGETQYF TGTGCCAGCAGCCAAGATAGCTGGCTAGCGGGAGAGACCCAGTACTTC TRBJ2-5 TRBV4-2 few TRBD2
CASSLGGPHTDTQYF TGTGCCAGCAGCTTAGGGGGACCCCACACAGATACGCAGTATTTT TRBJ2-3 TRBV7-6 NA NA
CASSRTEDTSYEQYF TGCGCCAGCAGCAGGACAGAAGACACGTCCTACGAGCAGTACTTC TRBJ2-7 TRBV5-1 NA NA
CATRLAGGNEQYF TGTGCCACCCGACTAGCGGGAGGTAACGAGCAGTACTTC TRBJ2-7 TRBV12-3/TRBV12-4 NA TRBD2
CASSISVRTRNEKLFF TGTGCCAGCAGTATCTCGGTCCGGACGAGGAATGAAAAACTGTTTTTT TRBJ1-4 TRBV7-6 few NA
CASSHGQLYGYTF TGTGCCAGCAGTCACGGACAGTTGTATGGCTACACCTTC TRBJ1-2 TRBV6-5 few NA
CASSLAMYNEQFF TGTGCCAGCAGCCTCGCCATGTACAATGAGCAGTTCTTC TRBJ2-1 TRBV14 few NA
CASSQGQGAYNEQFF TGCGCCAGCAGCCAAGGACAGGGGGCATACAATGAGCAGTTCTTC TRBJ2-1 TRBV4-3 few TRBD1
CASSLADSTGELFF TGCGCCAGCAGCTTGGCGGACTCCACCGGGGAGCTGTTTTTT TRBJ2-2 TRBV5-1 NA NA
CASSLLQGADTQYF TGTGCCAGCAGTTTATTGCAGGGGGCAGATACGCAGTATTTT TRBJ2-3 TRBV12-3/TRBV12-4 NA TRBD1
CASSLSGTPDEKLFF TGCGCCAGCAGCTTGTCCGGGACCCCGGATGAAAAACTGTTTTTT TRBJ1-4 TRBV5-1 few NA